These T cell receptor beta chains were read from a single sample in a study of cytomegalovirus exposure and HLA in healthy donors. Generated by immunoSEQ multiplex PCR, the TCRdb table keeps only in-frame clones and is missing some. Among about 190,000 clones, roughly 80% were seen once, and the ten largest hold over 1.5%. Input material: PBMCs. The receptor set was obtained from a young woman in good health and CMV-seronegative. CDR3s include the opening cysteine and the closing phenylalanine or tryptophan. D genes are given only for firm matches. A row's size may be missing; if present it is once, few, many or a size class.

D gene	V gene	J gene	clone size	CDR3 protein	CDR3 DNA
TRBD1	TRBV30	TRBJ1-6	.	CAWSTGGGTYNSPLHF	TGTGCCTGGTCGACAGGGGGCGGAACCTATAATTCACCCCTCCACTTT
.	TRBV7-6	TRBJ2-5	few	CASSYGSKETQYF	TGTGCCAGCAGCTACGGGAGTAAGGAGACCCAGTACTTC
TRBD2	TRBV5-1	TRBJ2-5	.	CASGLAGALETQYF	TGCGCCAGCGGACTAGCGGGGGCCCTAGAGACCCAGTACTTC
TRBD2	TRBV23-1	TRBJ2-5	.	CASSQLAGAAEEETQYF	TGCGCCAGCAGTCAACTAGCGGGGGCCGCGGAGGAAGAGACCCAGTACTTC
TRBD1	TRBV12-5	TRBJ1-1	.	CASGWGTGGTEAFF	TGTGCTAGTGGTTGGGGGACAGGGGGCACTGAAGCTTTCTTT
.	TRBV7-3	TRBJ1-1	.	CASSLNADTEAFF	TGTGCCAGCAGCTTAAATGCGGACACTGAAGCTTTCTTT
TRBD1	TRBV28	TRBJ1-2	few	CASSQGGTTNYGYTF	TGTGCCAGCAGCCAGGGGGGAACAACTAACTATGGCTACACCTTC
TRBD2	TRBV30	TRBJ2-5	.	CAWSGRASGNKRETQYF	TGTGCCTGGAGTGGCAGGGCTAGCGGGAACAAGAGAGAGACCCAGTACTTC
TRBD2	TRBV29-1	TRBJ2-3	few	CSVEDPGGVGTDTQYF	TGCAGCGTTGAAGATCCGGGGGGGGTGGGCACAGATACGCAGTATTTT
.	TRBV28	TRBJ2-2	once	CASSSSDSFSGNTGELFF	TGTGCCAGCAGTTCATCGGACTCCTTCTCTGGGAACACCGGGGAGCTGTTTTTT
TRBD1	TRBV28	TRBJ2-7	.	CASSLTGGTSYGQYF	TGTGCCAGCAGCCTGACAGGGGGTACCTCCTACGGGCAGTACTTC
TRBD1	TRBV5-1	TRBJ1-6	.	CASSQGQGALNSPLHF	TGCGCCAGCAGCCAAGGACAGGGGGCTCTAAATTCACCCCTCCACTTT
.	TRBV4-1	TRBJ1-6	few	CASSQEGGNNSPLHF	TGCGCCAGCAGCCAAGAAGGCGGTAATAATTCACCCCTCCACTTT
TRBD2	TRBV27	TRBJ2-1	.	CASRKREGVNNEQFF	TGTGCCAGCAGGAAGCGGGAGGGCGTGAACAATGAGCAGTTCTTC
.	TRBV12-2	TRBJ2-1	.	CASRLAWSDSGSWTYNEQFF	TGTGCAAGTCGCTTAGCGTGGTCGGATAGCGGGAGTTGGACCTACAATGAGCAGTTCTTC
.	TRBV11-2	TRBJ1-5	.	CASSQDSHQPQHF	TGTGCCAGCAGCCAGGACAGTCATCAGCCCCAGCATTTT
.	TRBV5-1	TRBJ2-1	.	CASSFWAANYNEQFF	TGCGCCAGCAGCTTTTGGGCTGCAAACTACAATGAGCAGTTCTTC
.	TRBV18	TRBJ1-1	once	CASSPPTGNTEAFF	TGTGCCAGCTCACCACCTACGGGGAACACTGAAGCTTTCTTT
.	TRBV30	TRBJ2-3	.	CAWSRGSQADTQYF	TGTGCCTGGAGTCGGGGGTCCCAGGCAGATACGCAGTATTTT
TRBD2	TRBV30	TRBJ2-7	.	CAWSTSGGPYEQYF	TGTGCCTGGAGTACTAGCGGGGGACCATACGAGCAGTACTTC
TRBD1	TRBV19	TRBJ2-7	.	CASSTLTGARVGEQYF	TGTGCCAGTAGTACTCTAACAGGGGCCAGGGTTGGCGAGCAGTACTTC
TRBD2	TRBV6-5	TRBJ2-5	.	CASSSGGAYQETQYF	TGTGCCAGCAGTAGCGGGGGGGCTTACCAAGAGACCCAGTACTTC
TRBD1	TRBV28	TRBJ1-3	.	CASSLYDPGQGGVNTIYF	TGTGCCAGCAGTCTCTATGATCCTGGCCAGGGGGGAGTAAACACCATATATTTT
TRBD1	TRBV7-9	TRBJ2-6	.	CASSLRRTGYSGANVLTF	TGTGCCAGCAGCTTAAGGAGGACAGGGTATTCCGGGGCCAACGTCCTGACTTTC
.	TRBV7-2	TRBJ1-6	.	CASSLRTANSPLHF	TGTGCCAGCAGCTTAAGGACAGCTAATTCACCCCTCCACTTT
TRBD2	TRBV5-1	TRBJ2-5	.	CASSRLAGGGETQYF	TGCGCCAGCAGCAGACTAGCGGGAGGAGGGGAGACCCAGTACTTC
.	TRBV7-9	TRBJ1-1	.	CASSHYLKNTEAFF	TGTGCCAGCAGCCACTATTTGAAGAACACTGAAGCTTTCTTT
.	TRBV2	TRBJ1-2	.	CASTRELKGRLYGYTF	TGTGCCAGCACAAGAGAACTGAAGGGGCGCCTCTATGGCTACACCTTC
TRBD1	TRBV28	TRBJ1-2	.	CASSSDRGYGYTF	TGTGCCAGCAGCTCTGACAGGGGGTATGGCTACACCTTC
TRBD1	TRBV28	TRBJ1-6	.	CASSLWGQGTSPLHF	TGTGCCAGCAGTTTATGGGGACAGGGTACATCACCCCTCCACTTT
TRBD2	TRBV6-1	TRBJ2-7	few	CASSEAPLAGGAYEQYF	TGTGCCAGCAGTGAAGCGCCCCTAGCGGGGGGGGCCTACGAGCAGTACTTC
.	TRBV28	TRBJ2-6	once	CASHLRGSGANVLTF	TGTGCCAGCCACCTAAGAGGCTCTGGGGCCAACGTCCTGACTTTC
TRBD1	TRBV7-3	TRBJ1-6	.	CASSLRDRGNSPLHF	TGTGCCAGCAGCTTAAGGGACAGGGGTAATTCACCCCTCCACTTT
TRBD1	TRBV19	TRBJ1-4	.	CASSRTTGYEKLFF	TGTGCCAGTAGTCGGACGACAGGGTACGAAAAACTGTTTTTT